This T cell receptor (beta chain) was sequenced in a study of T-cell memory formation after mild COVID-19. Germline assignment: CDR1 MNHNS and CDR2 SASEGT. With 7 bases removed from V and 5 bases from J, the gap between germline ends came to 16 bases. This CDR3 region has 14 residues. As regards this clonotype: Its antigen is unknown.

Via MiXCR, TCRdb re-called the 5' RACE reads, giving one row per CDR3 protein. The data contain about 400,000 distinct CDR3 sequences, roughly 15% of them singletons. Findings of the study overall: A subset of responding clones appeared in pre-infection memory, suggesting cross-reactive memory joined. Clones that shrank (day 15 to 85) were balanced CD4/CD8, whereas later expanders leaned CD4+. Mostly located in CM and EM were contracting CD4+ clones, with contracting CD8+ clones located in EMRA.

The TCR comes from a man between 18 and 29 years old who had mild COVID-19 (a few samples of this study predate the infection). Cell type and time point are not known. The rearrangement joins TRBV6-1 to TRBJ2-3; D call uncertain. What was sequenced was PBMCs or a T cell subset sorted from them (not recorded which). The DNA for the CDR3 is TGTGCCAGCACCCCCGCAGTGGCACGAGATACGCAGTATTTT. Translated: CASTPAVARDTQYF.